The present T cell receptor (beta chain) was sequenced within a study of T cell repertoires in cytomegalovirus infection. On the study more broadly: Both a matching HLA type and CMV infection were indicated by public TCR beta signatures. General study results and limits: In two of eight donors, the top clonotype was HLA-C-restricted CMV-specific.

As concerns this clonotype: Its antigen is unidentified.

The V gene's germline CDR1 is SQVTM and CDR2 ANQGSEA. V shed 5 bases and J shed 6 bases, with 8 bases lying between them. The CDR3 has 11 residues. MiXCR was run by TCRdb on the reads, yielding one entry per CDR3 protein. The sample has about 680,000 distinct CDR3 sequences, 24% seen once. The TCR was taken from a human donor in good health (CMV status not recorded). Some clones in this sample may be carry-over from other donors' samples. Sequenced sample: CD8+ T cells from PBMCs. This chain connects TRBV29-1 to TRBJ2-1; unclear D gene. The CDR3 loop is CSVPKGNEQFF. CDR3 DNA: TGCAGCGTTCCTAAGGGCAATGAGCAGTTCTTC.